The rows below give T cell receptor beta chains drawn from one sample of a study of shared clonotypes between healthy human individuals. Clones were read by immunoSEQ multiplex PCR, and TCRdb kept only the in-frame ones, dropping some. The sample holds about 380,000 clones; just over 95% are singletons and the top ten take 0.32%. The sequencing input was memory CD8+ T cells sorted from blood. The receptors originated from a young man in good health. The CDR3 runs from the conserved cysteine through the conserved F or W. A D gene is named only where the DNA matches it firmly. Not every row has a clone size; where given, it reads once, few, many or a size class.

cdr3_nt cdr3_aa cdr3_length j_call d_call clone_size v_call
TGTGCCTGGAGTGTCCCCCCTAGCGGGTCTTTATCCTACGAGCAGTACTTC CAWSVPPSGSLSYEQYF 17 TRBJ2-7 TRBD2 - TRBV30
TGTGCCAGCAGTTCATTTGTGGCTCTTAAGTCCGTTCAGTACTTC CASSSFVALKSVQYF 15 TRBJ2-4 - once TRBV28
TGTGCCAGCAGTGACAGCACAGATACGCAGTATTTT CASSDSTDTQYF 12 TRBJ2-3 - few TRBV6-1
TGTGCCAGCAGTTCCCTCAAGAATGAAAAACTGTTTTTT CASSSLKNEKLFF 13 TRBJ1-4 - - TRBV6-5
TGTGCCAGCAGCTTGCACGGCGAGCAGTACTTC CASSLHGEQYF 11 TRBJ2-7 - once TRBV7-9
TGTGCCAGCAGTATAGGGCTAGCGGGACCTGGAGAGCAGTACTTC CASSIGLAGPGEQYF 15 TRBJ2-7 TRBD2 once TRBV5-4
TGTGCCAGTAGTCCGCGGACAACAATTATCTACGAGCAGTACTTC CASSPRTTIIYEQYF 15 TRBJ2-7 - - TRBV19
TGTGCCAGCAGTTTAAAAAGGGGACTAGCGGGATCGGTAGAGACCCAGTACTTC CASSLKRGLAGSVETQYF 18 TRBJ2-5 TRBD2 - TRBV27
TGTGCCAGCAGTTTATCAGGGTTGGGGACCGGGGAGCTGTTTTTT CASSLSGLGTGELFF 15 TRBJ2-2 - - TRBV6-5
TGTGCCAGCAGTGAAAGGGGCGAGGGGTTCTACGAGCAGTACTTC CASSERGEGFYEQYF 15 TRBJ2-7 - once TRBV6-1
TGTGCCAGCAGCCAAGTCGGGCGACAGAACACTGAAGCTTTCTTT CASSQVGRQNTEAFF 15 TRBJ1-1 - - TRBV4-2
TGCAGCGTTGGGAGGGCAGGGTTTGGCTACACCTTC CSVGRAGFGYTF 12 TRBJ1-2 - - TRBV29-1
TGCGCCAGCAGCTTGACGCCAGGAGAAAACTATGGCTACACCTTC CASSLTPGENYGYTF 15 TRBJ1-2 - - TRBV5-1
TGTGCCAGCTCAGTGCTAGCGGGAGCGGTATCCTACAATGAGCAGTTCTTC CASSVLAGAVSYNEQFF 17 TRBJ2-1 TRBD2 - TRBV18
TGTGCCAGCATGAAGCTAGCGGGAGACTACGAGCAGTACTTC CASMKLAGDYEQYF 14 TRBJ2-7 TRBD2 - TRBV28
TGTGCTAGTGGTCCCTTCGGAGGGTCTAACTATGGCTACACCTTC CASGPFGGSNYGYTF 15 TRBJ1-2 - - TRBV12-5
TGTGCCAGCTCTAGCGGGAGAGGGGGCAATGAGCAGTTCTTC CASSSGRGGNEQFF 14 TRBJ2-1 TRBD2 - TRBV19
TGTGCCAGCAGCTTGTTTGGACAGGGTGCGGCCTACGAGCAGTACTTC CASSLFGQGAAYEQYF 16 TRBJ2-7 TRBD1 - TRBV5-4
TGTGCCAGCAGCTTAGAAACTGGCAGGGACTATGGCTACACCTTC CASSLETGRDYGYTF 15 TRBJ1-2 - - TRBV7-2
TGTGCTAGTGGTTTGAGCGGGGGACAAGAGACCCAGTACTTC CASGLSGGQETQYF 14 TRBJ2-5 TRBD2 - TRBV12-5
TGTGCCAGCAGCACCGTAGCGGGAGCCTACGAGCAGTACTTC CASSTVAGAYEQYF 14 TRBJ2-7 TRBD2 once TRBV5-5
TGTGCCTGGAGTGTGGGTAGCGGGAGGACAGATACGCAGTATTTT CAWSVGSGRTDTQYF 15 TRBJ2-3 TRBD2 - TRBV30
TGTGCCAGCGGCAGGATCAAAAACATTCAGTACTTC CASGRIKNIQYF 12 TRBJ2-4 - - TRBV28
TGTGCCAGCAGTTTATTAGCGGGAGGCTCCTACGAGCAGTACTTC CASSLLAGGSYEQYF 15 TRBJ2-7 TRBD2 - TRBV27
TGTGCCAGCAGTTTCAGTGGGGGCTGGATGGAAAACACCATATATTTT CASSFSGGWMENTIYF 16 TRBJ1-3 - - TRBV28
TGCGCCAGCAGCTCGGACGGAGGGCCAAATCAGCCCCAGCATTTT CASSSDGGPNQPQHF 15 TRBJ1-5 - - TRBV5-1
TGTGCCAGCAGTGATACGAGAGAAAAACTGTTTTTT CASSDTREKLFF 12 TRBJ1-4 - few TRBV6-4
TGCGCCAGCAGCTTGGGACTGATCACAGATACGCAGTATTTT CASSLGLITDTQYF 14 TRBJ2-3 - - TRBV5-1
TGTGCCAGTAGTAACTACAATGAGCAGTTCTTC CASSNYNEQFF 11 TRBJ2-1 - - TRBV19
TGTGCCAGTAGTTCGCCGACAGCTAACTATGGCTACACCTTC CASSSPTANYGYTF 14 TRBJ1-2 - - TRBV19
TGTGCCAGTAGTATAGTTAGCGGGAGGGGCTACAATGAGCAGTTCTTC CASSIVSGRGYNEQFF 16 TRBJ2-1 TRBD2 - TRBV19
TGTGCCAGCAGCGTAACAGGGCTGAACTACAATGAGCAGTTCTTC CASSVTGLNYNEQFF 15 TRBJ2-1 - - TRBV9
TGTGCCAGTTCGACAGGGGGTAATTCACCCCTCCACTTT CASSTGGNSPLHF 13 TRBJ1-6 TRBD1 - TRBV2
TGTGCCAGTAGTATTAGAGCCGACAGGGGCCTACAATGGACTGAAGCTTTCTTT CASSIRADRGLQWTEAFF 18 TRBJ1-1 TRBD1 - TRBV19
TGTGCCAGCAGCTTGGTAGCGGGGCCAATGTACAATGAGCAGTTCTTC CASSLVAGPMYNEQFF 16 TRBJ2-1 TRBD2 - TRBV5-4
TGCGCCAGCAGCTTTAGGGGGGTCGGCACTGAAGCTTTCTTT CASSFRGVGTEAFF 14 TRBJ1-1 - - TRBV5-1
TGCAGTGCCCCCAGCGGCTACGAGCAGTACTTC CSAPSGYEQYF 11 TRBJ2-7 - - TRBV20-1
TGTGCCTGGAGGAGACAGGGGATTTTGGTTGAAGCTTTCTTT CAWRRQGILVEAFF 14 TRBJ1-1 TRBD1 once TRBV30
TGTGCCAGCAGTTACGGGGGTACCTCTGGAAACACCATATATTTT CASSYGGTSGNTIYF 15 TRBJ1-3 - - TRBV6-5
TGTGCCAGCAGTTACGCTTCTACTGTAGCCAAAAACATTCAGTACTTC CASSYASTVAKNIQYF 16 TRBJ2-4 - - TRBV6-5
TGTGCCAGTAGAGGGGGGAACACTGAAGCTTTCTTT CASRGGNTEAFF 12 TRBJ1-1 - - TRBV19
TGCAGCGTTGAGACTAGCGGGAGAGCGACAGATACGCAGTATTTT CSVETSGRATDTQYF 15 TRBJ2-3 TRBD2 - TRBV29-1
TGTGCCAGCAGTTTCACAGCCGCAACTAATGAAAAACTGTTTTTT CASSFTAATNEKLFF 15 TRBJ1-4 - - TRBV28
TGTGCCAGCAGCTTAGCGTCGGGGGCCCGGGGCTACACCTTC CASSLASGARGYTF 14 TRBJ1-2 - - TRBV7-8
TGTGCCATCAGTGGAGGGGCCGGCTACAATGAGCAGTTCTTC CAISGGAGYNEQFF 14 TRBJ2-1 - - TRBV10-3
TGTGCCACCCCCTCGGACAGTACCTACGAGCAGTACTTC CATPSDSTYEQYF 13 TRBJ2-7 - - TRBV10-3
TGCGCCAGCAGCGTGGATCTCTCTGGAAACACCATATATTTT CASSVDLSGNTIYF 14 TRBJ1-3 - - TRBV5-1
TGTGCCAGTTCCCGAGACTCGAAGTTCTTC CASSRDSKFF 10 TRBJ2-1 - - TRBV5-8